This is a list of T cell receptor beta chains from one sample in a study of regulatory T cells in long-lasting Graves disease. TCRdb redid the calling of the multiplex PCR reads with MiXCR, one entry per CDR3 protein. This table has around 450,000 distinct CDR3 sequences, 20% to 25% appearing once. The sample in question was peripheral blood mononuclear cells (PBMCs), obtained when the disease was refractory, from a patient treated with antithyroid drugs. These receptor sequences come from a female donor with Graves disease. The CDR3 runs from the conserved cysteine through the conserved F or W. D genes are given only for firm matches. Clone size is shown for a subset of rows, as once, few, many or a class of expanded clone.

>TRBD1|TRBJ1-6|TRBV20-1|many
TGCAGTGCTAGAAAGGACAGGGGCAATTCACCCCTCCACTTT
CSARKDRGNSPLHF
>-|TRBJ1-5|TRBV28|many
TGTGCCAGCAGTTTATCCCCAGGGGTTAGCAATCAGCCCCAGCATTTT
CASSLSPGVSNQPQHF
>TRBD1|TRBJ2-7|TRBV12-3/TRBV12-4|many
TGTGCCAGCAGACCCCGGGACAGGGACCACGAGCAGTACTTC
CASRPRDRDHEQYF
>-|TRBJ1-1|TRBV19|few
TGTGCCAGTACCCCTGTCCCCCGGGACACTTGGATGGGCACTGAAGCTTTCTTT
CASTPVPRDTWMGTEAFF
>-|TRBJ2-5|TRBV29-1|once
TGCAGCGTTGAGGCGGCCGAAGAGACCCAGTACTTC
CSVEAAEETQYF
>-|TRBJ2-5|TRBV20-1|few
TGCAGTGCTAGAGACCCGTATGGGAAAGAGACCCAGTACTTC
CSARDPYGKETQYF
>-|TRBJ2-7|TRBV10-3|many
TGTGCCATCAGTGAGTCAGTAGGAGCCGAGCAGTACTTC
CAISESVGAEQYF
>TRBD1|TRBJ2-2|TRBV29-1|many
TGCAGCGTCGGACAGGGGGCGGTCACCGGGGAGCTGTTTTTT
CSVGQGAVTGELFF
>-|TRBJ1-2|TRBV28|many
TGTGCCAGCAGTGGGATCAACTATGGCTACACCTTC
CASSGINYGYTF
>-|TRBJ2-3|TRBV2|-
TGTGCCAGCAGTGATGATTGGGCAGATACGCAGTATTTT
CASSDDWADTQYF
>-|TRBJ1-2|TRBV3-1|few
TGTGCCAGCAGCCCGGTTGAGGCTTATGGCTACACCTTC
CASSPVEAYGYTF
>-|TRBJ1-2|TRBV6-5|few
TGTGCCAGCAGTTACTCGCGACGGAACTATGGCTACACCTTC
CASSYSRRNYGYTF
>-|TRBJ1-2|TRBV5-1|many
TGCGCCAGCAGCTTAACAGGAATAGCTAACTATGGCTACACCTTC
CASSLTGIANYGYTF
>-|TRBJ2-7|TRBV7-2|-
TGTGCCAGCAGCGGCCCCCGGGACCCCTACGAGCAGTACTTC
CASSGPRDPYEQYF
>TRBD2|TRBJ2-7|TRBV20-1|many
TGCAGTGCCTTTAGCGGGAGGAATTACGAGCAGTACTTC
CSAFSGRNYEQYF
>TRBD1|TRBJ1-1|TRBV28|many
TGTGCCAGCAGTTTCATCGGGACAGGGGTTATGAACACTGAAGCTTTCTTT
CASSFIGTGVMNTEAFF
>-|TRBJ1-5|TRBV28|-
TGTGCCAGCAGGCCGGGGCCCAAGGGGCCCCAGCATTTT
CASRPGPKGPQHF
>TRBD1|TRBJ1-1|TRBV12-5|many
TGTGCTAGTGGGGCGGGACAGTTGAACACTGAAGCTTTCTTT
CASGAGQLNTEAFF
>-|TRBJ2-7|TRBV6-1|many
TGTGCCAGCAGTCGGACTCTTTGGGAGCAGTACTTC
CASSRTLWEQYF
>-|TRBJ1-1|TRBV7-9|many
TGTGCCAGCAGCTTAGGCGGAGCTTTCTTT
CASSLGGAFF
>-|TRBJ2-2|TRBV7-3|-
TGTGCCAGCAGCTTAGGAGGGAGCGGAGGGACCGGGGAGCTGTTTTTT
CASSLGGSGGTGELFF
>TRBD1|TRBJ2-5|TRBV7-9|few
TGTGCCAGCAGCCGACAGGGGGTTGGGGAGACCCAGTACTTC
CASSRQGVGETQYF
>-|TRBJ2-7|TRBV19|few
TGTGCCAGTAGTATGCGACTCAGGTACGAGCAGTACTTC
CASSMRLRYEQYF
>-|TRBJ1-1|TRBV5-1|few
TGCGCCAGCAGCTCGGACGCCGCCCCCGAAGCTTTCTTT
CASSSDAAPEAFF
>-|TRBJ2-3|TRBV18|once
TGTGCCAGCTCACCAGAAAGTGGGTCTACGCAGTATTTT
CASSPESGSTQYF
>-|TRBJ1-6|TRBV6-2/TRBV6-3|-
TGTGCCAGCAGTTACAGTGGGGAGCCACCCCTCCACTTT
CASSYSGEPPLHF
>-|TRBJ2-7|TRBV7-8|-
TGTGCCAGCAGCTTAAGTCGGGCTAGCAGAGTTTACGAGCAGTACTTC
CASSLSRASRVYEQYF
>-|TRBJ2-5|TRBV9|-
TGTGCCAGCAGCGTAGCTACAGACAGTCGGGAGACCCAGTACTTC
CASSVATDSRETQYF
>-|TRBJ2-7|TRBV27|-
TGTGCCAGCAGTCCCCACCGAAGGCAGGGCTACGAGCAGTACTTC
CASSPHRRQGYEQYF
>TRBD1|TRBJ1-1|TRBV4-1|-
TGCGCCAGCAGCCAAGGCAGGGGGCGCCTAACTGAAGCTTTCTTT
CASSQGRGRLTEAFF
>-|TRBJ2-7|TRBV28|many
TGTGCCAGCAGTAACCCCGGGGCCTCCTACGAGCAGTACTTC
CASSNPGASYEQYF
>-|TRBJ2-3|TRBV20-1|-
TGCAGTGCCCCGGGAGGCACAGATACGCAGTATTTT
CSAPGGTDTQYF
>-|TRBJ2-1|TRBV24-1|-
TGTGCCACCAGTCAGAACAATGAGCAGTTCTTC
CATSQNNEQFF
>-|TRBJ2-7|TRBV20-1|many
TGCAGTGCTAGAGATAGACAGCTCTCCTACGAGCAGTACTTC
CSARDRQLSYEQYF
>TRBD2|TRBJ2-2|TRBV12-3/TRBV12-4|few
TGTGCCAGCAGTGGACTAGCGGGAGCGGGCGGGGAGCTGTTTTTT
CASSGLAGAGGELFF
>-|TRBJ1-2|TRBV3-1|few
TGTGCCAGCAGCCAAGTGCCCAGCCCGCCTGTCTACACCTTC
CASSQVPSPPVYTF
>-|TRBJ2-7|TRBV12-3/TRBV12-4|many
TGTGCCAGCAGTTTTCAGGGTTTAGTAATCTCCTACGAGCAGTACTTC
CASSFQGLVISYEQYF
>-|TRBJ2-7|TRBV3-1|few
TGTGCCAGCAGCCGATGGCTAGCGCCTTCCGAGCAGTACTTC
CASSRWLAPSEQYF
>-|TRBJ1-1|TRBV5-6|few
TGTGCCAGCACCGAAGTCGGTTCGGACACTGAAGCTTTCTTT
CASTEVGSDTEAFF
>TRBD2|TRBJ2-5|TRBV12-3/TRBV12-4|many
TGTGCCAGCAGCAATGGACTAGCCCGAGAGACCCAGTACTTC
CASSNGLARETQYF
>TRBD1|TRBJ1-4|TRBV3-1|many
TGTGCCAGCAGCTCGGACAGGGAGGTGGAAAAACTGTTTTTT
CASSSDREVEKLFF
>-|TRBJ1-1|TRBV29-1|many
TGCAGCGTTGGCGGCGGGGTTAACACTGAAGCTTTCTTT
CSVGGGVNTEAFF
>TRBD1|TRBJ2-2|TRBV6-2/TRBV6-3|-
TGTGCCAGCAGTTATGGGAAGGGGGCAAACACCGGGGAGCTGTTTTTT
CASSYGKGANTGELFF
>TRBD1|TRBJ1-6|TRBV30|once
TGTGCCTGGAGTGTATCGGACAGGGGGAATTCACCCCTCCACTTT
CAWSVSDRGNSPLHF
>-|TRBJ1-1|TRBV10-3|many
TGTGCCATCAGTGAACAGGGGAACACTGAAGCTTTCTTT
CAISEQGNTEAFF
>-|TRBJ2-6|TRBV4-3|many
TGCGCCAGCAGCCAAGACAGCACCTCTGGGGCCAACGTCCTGACTTTC
CASSQDSTSGANVLTF
>-|TRBJ1-1|TRBV5-5|-
TGTGCCAGCAGCTTCGAACCAGACACTGAAGCTTTCTTT
CASSFEPDTEAFF
>-|TRBJ2-1|TRBV7-9|-
TGTGCCAGCAGCTTCGACAGCAGCTCCTACAATGAGCAGTTCTTC
CASSFDSSSYNEQFF
>-|TRBJ1-3|TRBV29-1|-
TGCAGCGCCCTGTCTCCGCCAGGAGGAAACACCATATATTTT
CSALSPPGGNTIYF
>-|TRBJ1-1|TRBV12-3/TRBV12-4|-
TGTGCCAGCAGTTTAGTTCGCGGTGGCACTGAAGCTTTCTTT
CASSLVRGGTEAFF